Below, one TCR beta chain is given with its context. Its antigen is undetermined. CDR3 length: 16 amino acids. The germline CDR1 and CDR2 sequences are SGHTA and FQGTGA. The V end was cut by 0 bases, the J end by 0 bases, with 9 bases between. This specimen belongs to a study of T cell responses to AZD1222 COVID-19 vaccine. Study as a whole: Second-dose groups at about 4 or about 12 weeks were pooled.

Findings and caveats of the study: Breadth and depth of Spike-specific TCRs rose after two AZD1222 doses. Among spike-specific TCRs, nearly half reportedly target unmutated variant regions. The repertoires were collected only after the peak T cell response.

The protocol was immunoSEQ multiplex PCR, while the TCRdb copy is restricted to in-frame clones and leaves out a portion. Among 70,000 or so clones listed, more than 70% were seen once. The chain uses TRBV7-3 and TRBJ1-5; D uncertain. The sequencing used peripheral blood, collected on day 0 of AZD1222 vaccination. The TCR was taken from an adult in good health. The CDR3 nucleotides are TGTGCCAGCAGCTTAACGTTTCGTTATAGCAATCAGCCCCAGCATTTT. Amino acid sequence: CASSLTFRYSNQPQHF.